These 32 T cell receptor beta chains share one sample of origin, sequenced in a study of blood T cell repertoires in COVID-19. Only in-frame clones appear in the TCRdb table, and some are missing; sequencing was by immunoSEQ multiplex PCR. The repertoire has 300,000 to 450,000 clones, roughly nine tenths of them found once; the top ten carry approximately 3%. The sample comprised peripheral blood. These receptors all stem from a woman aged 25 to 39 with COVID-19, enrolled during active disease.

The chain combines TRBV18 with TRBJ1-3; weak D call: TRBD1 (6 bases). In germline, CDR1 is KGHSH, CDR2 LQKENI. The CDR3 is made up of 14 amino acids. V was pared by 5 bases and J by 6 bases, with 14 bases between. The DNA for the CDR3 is TGTGCCAGCTCAGCGGACAGTAGTCTAAACACCATATATTTT. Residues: CASSADSSLNTIYF.

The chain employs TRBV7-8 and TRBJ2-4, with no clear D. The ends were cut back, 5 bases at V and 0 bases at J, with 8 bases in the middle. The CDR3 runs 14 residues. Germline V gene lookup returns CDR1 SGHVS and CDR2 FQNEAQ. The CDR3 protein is CASSHILAKNIQYF. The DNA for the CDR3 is TGTGCCAGCAGCCATATCTTAGCCAAAAACATTCAGTACTTC.

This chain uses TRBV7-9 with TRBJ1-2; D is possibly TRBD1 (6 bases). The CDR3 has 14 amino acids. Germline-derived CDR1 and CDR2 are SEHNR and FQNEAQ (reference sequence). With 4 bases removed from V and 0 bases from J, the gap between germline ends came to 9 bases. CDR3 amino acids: CASSSQGSNYGYTF. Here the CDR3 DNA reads TGTGCCAGCAGCTCACAGGGTTCTAACTATGGCTACACCTTC.

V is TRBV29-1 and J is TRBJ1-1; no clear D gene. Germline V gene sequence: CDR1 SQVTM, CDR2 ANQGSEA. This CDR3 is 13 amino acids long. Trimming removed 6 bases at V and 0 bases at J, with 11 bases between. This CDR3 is CSVSGVMNTEAFF. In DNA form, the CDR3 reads TGCAGCGTCTCCGGAGTCATGAACACTGAAGCTTTCTTT.

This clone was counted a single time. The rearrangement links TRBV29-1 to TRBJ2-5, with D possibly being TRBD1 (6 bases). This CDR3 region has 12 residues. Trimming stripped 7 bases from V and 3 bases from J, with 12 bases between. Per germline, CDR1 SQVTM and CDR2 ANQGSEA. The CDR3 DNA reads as TGCAGCGGGGGAAACAGGGAAGAGACCCAGTACTTC. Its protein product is CSGGNREETQYF.

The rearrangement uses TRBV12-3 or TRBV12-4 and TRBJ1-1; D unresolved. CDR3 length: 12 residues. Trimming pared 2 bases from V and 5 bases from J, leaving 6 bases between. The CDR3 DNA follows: TGTGCCAGCAGTTTAACCGGTACTGAAGCTTTCTTT. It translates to CASSLTGTEAFF.

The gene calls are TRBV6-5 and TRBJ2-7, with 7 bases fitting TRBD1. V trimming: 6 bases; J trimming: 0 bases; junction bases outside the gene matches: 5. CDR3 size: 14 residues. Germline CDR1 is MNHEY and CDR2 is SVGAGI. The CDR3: CASRPGQPSYEQYF. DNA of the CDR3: TGTGCCAGCAGGCCGGGACAGCCCTCCTACGAGCAGTACTTC.

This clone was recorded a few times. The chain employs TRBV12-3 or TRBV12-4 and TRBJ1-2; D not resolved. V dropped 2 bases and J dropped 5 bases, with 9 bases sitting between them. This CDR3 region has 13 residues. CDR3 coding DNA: TGTGCCAGCAGTTTATCCGGGGTATATGGCTACACCTTC. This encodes CASSLSGVYGYTF.

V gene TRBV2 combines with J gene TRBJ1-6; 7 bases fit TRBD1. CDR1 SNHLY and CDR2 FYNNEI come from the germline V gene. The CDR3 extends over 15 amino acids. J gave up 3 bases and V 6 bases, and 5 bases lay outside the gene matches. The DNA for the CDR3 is TGTGCCAGCAGCTTGGACAGGCTCTATAATTCACCCCTCCACTTT. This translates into CASSLDRLYNSPLHF.

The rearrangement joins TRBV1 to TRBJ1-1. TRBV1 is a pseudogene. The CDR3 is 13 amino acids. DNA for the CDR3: TGCACCAGCAGCCGGTTCGGCGGCCCTGAAGCTTTCTTT. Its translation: CTSSRFGGPEAFF.

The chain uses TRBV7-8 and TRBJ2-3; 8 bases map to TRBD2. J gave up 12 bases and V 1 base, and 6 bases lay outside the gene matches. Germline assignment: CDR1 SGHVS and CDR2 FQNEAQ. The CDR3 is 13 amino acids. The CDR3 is CASSLGRTSPQYF. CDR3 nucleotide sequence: TGTGCCAGCAGCTTAGGGCGGACTAGCCCCCAGTATTTT.

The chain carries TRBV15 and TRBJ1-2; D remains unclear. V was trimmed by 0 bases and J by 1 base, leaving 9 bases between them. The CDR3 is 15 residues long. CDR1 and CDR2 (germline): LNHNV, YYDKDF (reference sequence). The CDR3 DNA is TGTGCCACCAGCAGAGATCCAGGCCTTAACTATGGCTACACCTTC. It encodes CATSRDPGLNYGYTF.

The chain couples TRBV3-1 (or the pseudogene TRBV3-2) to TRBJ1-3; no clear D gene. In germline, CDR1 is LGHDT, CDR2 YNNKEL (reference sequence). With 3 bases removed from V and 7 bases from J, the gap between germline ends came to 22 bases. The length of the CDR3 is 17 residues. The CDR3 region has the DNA TGTGCCAGCAGCCAGACCGTGAGGGTTGATGCTGAGAACACCATATATTTT. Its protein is CASSQTVRVDAENTIYF.

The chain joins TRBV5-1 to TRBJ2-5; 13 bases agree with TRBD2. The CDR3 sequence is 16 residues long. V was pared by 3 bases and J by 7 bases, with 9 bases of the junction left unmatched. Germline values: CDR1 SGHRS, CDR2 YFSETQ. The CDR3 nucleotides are TGCGCCAGCAGCTCTTTCGGACTAGCGGGAGAGGGGACCCAGTACTTC. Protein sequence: CASSSFGLAGEGTQYF.

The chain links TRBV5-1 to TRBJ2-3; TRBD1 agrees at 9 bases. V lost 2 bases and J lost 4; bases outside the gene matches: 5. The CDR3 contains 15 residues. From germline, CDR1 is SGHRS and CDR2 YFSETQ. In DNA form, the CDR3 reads TGCGCCAGCAGCTTCGGGACAGGGCTGGCAGATACGCAGTATTTT. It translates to CASSFGTGLADTQYF.

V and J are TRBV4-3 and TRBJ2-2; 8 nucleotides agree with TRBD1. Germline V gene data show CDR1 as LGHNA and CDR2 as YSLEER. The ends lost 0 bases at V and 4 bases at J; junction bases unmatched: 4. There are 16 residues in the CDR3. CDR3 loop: CASSQDSGGPTGELFF. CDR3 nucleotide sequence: TGCGCCAGCAGCCAAGACTCAGGGGGCCCCACCGGGGAGCTGTTTTTT.

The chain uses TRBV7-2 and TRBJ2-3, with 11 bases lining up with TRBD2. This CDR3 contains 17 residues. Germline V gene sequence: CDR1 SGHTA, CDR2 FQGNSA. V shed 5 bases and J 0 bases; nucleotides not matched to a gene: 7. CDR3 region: CASSPYSGRASTDTQYF. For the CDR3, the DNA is TGTGCCAGCAGCCCCTATAGCGGGAGGGCCAGCACAGATACGCAGTATTTT. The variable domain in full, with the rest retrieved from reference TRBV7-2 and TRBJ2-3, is GAGVSQSPSNKVTEKGKDVELRCDPISGHTALYWYRQSLGQGLEFLIYFQGNSAPDKSGLPSDRFSAERTGGSVSTLTIQRTQQEDSAVYLCASSPYSGRASTDTQYFGPGTRLTVL.

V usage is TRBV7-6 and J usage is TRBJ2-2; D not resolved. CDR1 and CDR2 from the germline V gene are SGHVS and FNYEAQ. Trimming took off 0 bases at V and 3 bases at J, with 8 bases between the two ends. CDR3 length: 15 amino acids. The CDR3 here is CASSLAPKHTGELFF. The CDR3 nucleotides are TGTGCCAGCAGCTTAGCCCCGAAGCACACCGGGGAGCTGTTTTTT.

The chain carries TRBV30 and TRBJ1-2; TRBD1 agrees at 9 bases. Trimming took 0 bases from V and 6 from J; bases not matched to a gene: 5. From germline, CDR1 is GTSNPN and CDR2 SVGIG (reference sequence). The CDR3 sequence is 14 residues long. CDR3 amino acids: CAWSVVGTGNGYTF. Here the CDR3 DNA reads TGTGCCTGGAGTGTAGTCGGGACAGGGAATGGCTACACCTTC.

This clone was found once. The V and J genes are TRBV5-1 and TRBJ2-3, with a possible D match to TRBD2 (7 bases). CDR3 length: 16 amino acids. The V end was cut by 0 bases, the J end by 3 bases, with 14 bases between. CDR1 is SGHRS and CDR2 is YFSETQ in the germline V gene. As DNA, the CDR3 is TGCGCCAGCAGCTTGGCGGCGCGGGGGCAAACAGATACGCAGTATTTT. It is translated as CASSLAARGQTDTQYF.

The CDR3 coding sequence is TGCGCCAGCAGCTTGGGGGAAGGGAGCGGAAACACCATATATTTT. Translation: CASSLGEGSGNTIYF. The chain employs TRBV5-1 and TRBJ1-3; no clear D gene. V lost 0 bases to trimming and J lost 4 bases, with 11 bases between them. This CDR3 has 15 residues. CDR1 is SGHRS, CDR2 YFSETQ, per germline.

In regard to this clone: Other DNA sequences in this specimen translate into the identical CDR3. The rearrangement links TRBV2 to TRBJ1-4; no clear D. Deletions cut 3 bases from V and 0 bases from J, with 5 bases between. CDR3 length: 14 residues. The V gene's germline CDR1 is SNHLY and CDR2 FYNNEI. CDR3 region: CASSDGATNEKLFF. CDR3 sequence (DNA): TGTGCCAGCAGTGACGGTGCAACTAATGAAAAACTGTTTTTT.

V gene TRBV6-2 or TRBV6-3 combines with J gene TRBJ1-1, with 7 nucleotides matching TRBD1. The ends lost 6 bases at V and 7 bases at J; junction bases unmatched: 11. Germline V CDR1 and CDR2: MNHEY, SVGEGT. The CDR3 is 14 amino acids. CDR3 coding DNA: TGTGCCAGCAGCCCCGGGACAGAAAGAGGTGAAGCTTTCTTT. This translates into CASSPGTERGEAFF.

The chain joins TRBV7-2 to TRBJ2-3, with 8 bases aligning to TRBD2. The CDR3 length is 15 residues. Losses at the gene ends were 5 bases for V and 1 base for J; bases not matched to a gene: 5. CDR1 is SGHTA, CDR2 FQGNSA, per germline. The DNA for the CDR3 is TGTGCCAGCAGCGTGAGCGGGGGCGGCACAGATACGCAGTATTTT. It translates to CASSVSGGGTDTQYF.

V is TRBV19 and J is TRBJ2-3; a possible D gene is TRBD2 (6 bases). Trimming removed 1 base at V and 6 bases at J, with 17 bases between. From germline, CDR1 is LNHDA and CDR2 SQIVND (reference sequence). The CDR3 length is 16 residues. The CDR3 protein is CASSIAAGRKRDTQYF. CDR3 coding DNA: TGTGCCAGTAGTATAGCTGCAGGGAGGAAGAGGGATACGCAGTATTTT.

CDR3 DNA sequence: TGTGCCAGCAGCTTTTCAGGGACACAAAATACCGAGCAGTACTTC. Amino acids: CASSFSGTQNTEQYF. The chain employs TRBV7-9 and TRBJ2-7, with D possibly TRBD1 on 6 matching bases. This CDR3 region has 15 residues. V lost 3 bases and J lost 6, with 18 bases in between. The germline V gene encodes CDR1 SEHNR and CDR2 FQNEAQ (reference sequence).

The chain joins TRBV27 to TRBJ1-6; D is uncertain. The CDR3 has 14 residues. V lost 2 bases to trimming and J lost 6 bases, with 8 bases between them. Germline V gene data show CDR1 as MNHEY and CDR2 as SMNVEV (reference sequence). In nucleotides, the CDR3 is TGTGCCAGCAGTTTACCGGGTGGTAATTCACCCCTCCACTTT. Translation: CASSLPGGNSPLHF.

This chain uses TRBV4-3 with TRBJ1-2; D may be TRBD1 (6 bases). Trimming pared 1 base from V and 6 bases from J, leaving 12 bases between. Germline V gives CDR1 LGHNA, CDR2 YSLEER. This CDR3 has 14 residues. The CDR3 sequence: CASSQGGRGDGYTF. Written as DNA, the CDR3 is TGCGCCAGCAGCCAAGGTGGCAGGGGAGATGGCTACACCTTC.

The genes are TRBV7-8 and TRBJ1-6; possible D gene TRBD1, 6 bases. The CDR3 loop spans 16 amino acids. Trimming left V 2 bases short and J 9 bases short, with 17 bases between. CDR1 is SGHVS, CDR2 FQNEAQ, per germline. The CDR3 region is CASSLRQVGDGSPLHF. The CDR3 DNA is TGTGCCAGCAGCTTAAGACAGGTCGGGGACGGTTCACCCCTCCACTTT. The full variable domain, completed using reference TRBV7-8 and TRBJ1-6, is GAGVSQSPRYKVAKRGQDVALRCDPISGHVSLFWYQQALGQGPEFLTYFQNEAQLDKSGLPSDRFFAERPEGSVSTLKIQRTQQEDSAVYLCASSLRQVGDGSPLHFGNGTRLTVT.

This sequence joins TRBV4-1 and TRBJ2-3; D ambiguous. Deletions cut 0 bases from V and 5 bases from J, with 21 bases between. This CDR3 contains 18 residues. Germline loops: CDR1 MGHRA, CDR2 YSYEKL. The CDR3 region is CASSQDRRRGDLLDTQYF. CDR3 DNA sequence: TGCGCCAGCAGCCAAGATAGGCGCAGAGGAGATTTATTAGATACGCAGTATTTT.

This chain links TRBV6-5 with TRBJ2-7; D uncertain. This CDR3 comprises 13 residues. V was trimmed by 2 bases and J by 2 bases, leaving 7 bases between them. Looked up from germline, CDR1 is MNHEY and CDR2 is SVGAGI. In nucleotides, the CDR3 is TGTGCCAGCAGTTACAATATTGCCTACGAGCAGTACTTC. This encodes CASSYNIAYEQYF.

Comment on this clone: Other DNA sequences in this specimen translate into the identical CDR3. CDR3 bases: TGCGCCAGCAGCTTGGGGACAGGGCCGAGCACAGATACGCAGTATTTT. This codes for CASSLGTGPSTDTQYF. This chain uses TRBV5-1 with TRBJ2-3; TRBD1 matches at 8 bases. The CDR3 is 16 residues long. CDR1 is SGHRS, CDR2 YFSETQ, per germline. Unmatched junction bases numbered 3, after V lost 0 bases and J lost 0 bases.